The entry below gives a single T cell receptor beta chain sequence along with its context. This clonotype has just a few counts. The clone's antigen remains unknown. Base-call qualities are not available, and no considerably larger clone is one nucleotide away. The data stem from a study of T cells after yellow fever vaccination (dated by TCRdb to between 2017 and 2020). Turning to the overall study: The SMART-Seq v4 Ultra Low Input RNA kit was used to prepare libraries from fractions with low cell numbers. To track T-cell clones before and after primary and booster YFV17D yellow fever vaccination, bulk TCR alpha and beta repertoires were sequenced longitudinally. Two healthy male donors made up the cohort, one aged 18 to 29 years and the other aged 30 to 39 years. Blood was drawn at multiple timepoints before and after primary and secondary immunization, with bulk PBMC replicates and cell subsets isolated.

This specimen's treatment or condition label, per the study, means: live attenuated yellow fever vaccine strain. At each blood-draw timepoint, two biological replicates of bulk PBMCs were obtained. A standard Ficoll-Paque protocol was used to isolate PBMCs from peripheral blood. TriZol was used to extract RNA from bulk PBMCs, from CD4 and CD8 fractions, and from dextramer-positive and dextramer-negative fractions. The germline V gene (reference sequence) provides CDR1 DFQATT and CDR2 SNEGSKA. Trimming removed 6 bases from V and 5 bases from J, leaving 14 bases between the germline ends. From the cysteine through the phenylalanine, the CDR3 covers 13 amino acids. The DNA shown is the 39-base CDR3, in frame from base 1. Synthesis of TCR cDNA relied on 5'RACE template switching, a step that introduced a universal primer site along with unique molecular identifiers. Priming of cDNA synthesis was performed from both the TCR alpha and TCR beta constant segments. Library amplification used two PCR steps, and the second PCR step added sample barcodes and sequencing adapters. Libraries were sequenced on Illumina HiSeq 2500 (2x100 bp) or NovaSeq (2x150 bp). Concerning the study's data processing: MIGEC handled demultiplexing of reads and collapsing into UMI consensus sequences, while MiXCR performed V(D)J alignment. Vaccine-responding clonotypes were identified with edgeR using replicate PBMC samples, with FDR below 0.01 and a log2 fold change above 5 up to day 15 being required. Each bulk clonotype received a CD4 or CD8 identity based on whether the sequenced CD4 or CD8 repertoire contained that clonotype at higher abundance. TCRdb reprocessing: public reads trimmed at Q25 with fastp, clones called with MiXCR, in-frame beta chains kept. Each CDR3 protein gets just one entry, which takes the most common genes and DNA from the rows behind it. TCRdb's processing, not the authors' own work, is the source of the V and J calls. Counted in this sample were hundreds of thousands of distinct CDR3 sequences; 13% of them appeared once. Clones ranked in the top ten supply about 14% of the sample.

General conclusions and limits of the study: Compared with the primary T-cell response, the secondary T-cell response was weaker but faster, peaking on day 5 rather than day 15. Because the study included only a couple of donors, the extent to which the findings can be generalized is limited. A small fraction of clonotypes appeared in both the CD4 and CD8 compartments, likely as a result of convergent recombination. After the booster, most clones that had expanded after primary vaccination were detected again (around 97% of CD4 and under 90% of CD8), suggesting broad maintenance of memory. FACS-sorted repertoires could contain abundant contaminating clonotypes from the bulk population, so computational filtering was required.

This clonotype was sampled from a man younger than 45 who received the YFV17D yellow fever vaccine. The V and J segments used are TRBV20-1 and TRBJ2-1, with no D gene named confidently. Sequenced here: PBMCs, sampled on the day of the yellow fever booster vaccination. The CDR3 loop reads CSASWAPNNEQFF. The nucleotide sequence is given as TGCAGTGCCTCCTGGGCCCCGAACAATGAGCAGTTCTTC.